This entry lists 9 T cell receptor beta chains sequenced from one sample in a study of long-term antiretroviral therapy in people with HIV. They ran version v3.0 of the immunoSEQ assay at survey level. TCRdb keeps only in-frame clones here, not all; method: immunoSEQ multiplex PCR. Of roughly 28,000 clones in the sample, roughly 90% were seen once. The input for sequencing was unsorted PBMCs, taken 1.8 years after starting antiretroviral therapy. The receptors here all came from a woman younger than 30 with HIV.

DNA of the CDR3: TGCGCCAGCAGAGCGGGAGGGTTGTCAGATACGCAGTATTTT. It yields the protein CASRAGGLSDTQYF. V is TRBV4-1 and J is TRBJ2-3, with 10 positions matching TRBD2. The V gene end was trimmed by 6 bases and the J gene end by 4 bases; junction bases not matched to a gene: 4. Germline V gene sequence: CDR1 MGHRA, CDR2 YSYEKL. This CDR3 comprises 14 residues.

The chain uses TRBV14 and TRBJ1-2, with 8 bases identical to TRBD1. V was pared by 0 bases and J by 7 bases, with 10 bases of the junction left unmatched. Germline lookup yields CDR1 SGHDN and CDR2 FVKESK. The CDR3 contains 16 residues. CDR3 in amino acids: CASSQDPSRGLFGYTF. Written as DNA, the CDR3 is TGTGCCAGCAGCCAAGATCCGAGCAGGGGGCTATTTGGCTACACCTTC.

The V and J genes are TRBV9 and TRBJ2-5, with D tentatively TRBD1 or TRBD2 (5 bases each). CDR1 is SGDLS and CDR2 is YYNGEE in the germline V gene. CDR3 length: 13 amino acids. V was trimmed by 0 bases and J by 5 bases, leaving 8 bases between them. The DNA for the CDR3 is TGTGCCAGCAGCGTAGACAGGAGGGAGACCCAGTACTTC. Its translation is CASSVDRRETQYF.

The chain recombines TRBV18 with TRBJ1-2, with 8 bases aligning to TRBD1. CDR3 length: 16 amino acids. V was clipped by 4 bases and J by 6 bases; unmatched bases: 13. In germline, CDR1 is KGHSH, CDR2 LQKENI. The CDR3 spells CASSRTGDRPLHGYTF. CDR3 nucleotides: TGTGCCAGCTCACGTACTGGGGACAGGCCACTTCATGGCTACACCTTC.

This chain links TRBV5-1 with TRBJ1-2, with D possibly matching TRBD1 (5 bases). Germline CDR1 is SGHRS and CDR2 is YFSETQ. Trimming pared 0 bases from V and 10 bases from J, leaving 13 bases between. The CDR3 is 13 amino acids. CDR3 protein: CASSLVTGFDYTF. DNA for the CDR3: TGCGCCAGCAGCTTGGTAACAGGTTTCGACTACACCTTC.

The rearrangement links TRBV7-2 to TRBJ2-3; TRBD2 aligns across 9 bases. This CDR3 is built from 13 residues. The V gene end was trimmed by 7 bases and the J gene end by 8 bases; junction bases not matched to a gene: 7. Per the germline V gene, CDR1 is SGHTA and CDR2 is FQGNSA. CDR3 loop: CASIPSGMGTQYF. CDR3 in DNA: TGTGCCAGCATTCCTAGCGGGATGGGTACGCAGTATTTT.

The V gene is TRBV5-1, the J gene TRBJ1-6; TRBD1 might be the D (5 bases). Germline V lookup: CDR1 SGHRS, CDR2 YFSETQ. The CDR3 loop spans 14 amino acids. The V end lost 2 bases, the J end lost 7 bases, and 10 bases lay between the germline ends. This CDR3 is CASSLGERNSPLHF. CDR3 coding DNA: TGCGCCAGCAGCTTAGGGGAGAGGAATTCACCCCTCCACTTT.

The chain uses TRBV25-1 and TRBJ1-2, with 8 bases that match TRBD1. CDR3 length equals 15 residues. Germline CDR1 reads MGHDK; CDR2 reads SYGVNS. The junction had 11 bases not matched to a gene; V was cut back by 5 bases and J by 6 bases. In DNA, the CDR3 is TGTGCCAGCAGTAAAGCCGGACAGGGTAGAGATGGCTACACCTTC. This encodes CASSKAGQGRDGYTF.

This chain links TRBV6-6 with TRBJ2-3; 11 bases fit TRBD1. Germline CDR1 and CDR2: MNHNY and SVGAGI (reference sequence). This CDR3 contains 14 residues. After removal of 10 bases from V and 3 bases from J, the junction contained 6 bases not matched to a gene. The chain's CDR3 is CATQGTGGTDTQYF. For the CDR3, the DNA is TGTGCCACCCAGGGGACAGGGGGTACAGATACGCAGTATTTT.